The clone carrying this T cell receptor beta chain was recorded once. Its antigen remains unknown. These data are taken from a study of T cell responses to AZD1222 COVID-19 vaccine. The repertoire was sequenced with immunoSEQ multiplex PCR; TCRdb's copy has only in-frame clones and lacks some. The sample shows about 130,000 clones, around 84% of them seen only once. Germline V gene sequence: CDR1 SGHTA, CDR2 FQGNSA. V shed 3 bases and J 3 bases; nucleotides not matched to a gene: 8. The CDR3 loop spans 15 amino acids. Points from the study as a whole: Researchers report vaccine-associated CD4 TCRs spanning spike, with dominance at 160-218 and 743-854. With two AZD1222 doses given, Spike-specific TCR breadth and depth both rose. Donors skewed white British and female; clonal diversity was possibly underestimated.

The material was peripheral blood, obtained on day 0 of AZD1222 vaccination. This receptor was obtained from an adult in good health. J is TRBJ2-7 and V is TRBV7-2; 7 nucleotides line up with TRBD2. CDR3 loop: CASSLDRRGYYEQYF. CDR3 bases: TGTGCCAGCAGCTTGGATCGGCGGGGGTACTACGAGCAGTACTTC.